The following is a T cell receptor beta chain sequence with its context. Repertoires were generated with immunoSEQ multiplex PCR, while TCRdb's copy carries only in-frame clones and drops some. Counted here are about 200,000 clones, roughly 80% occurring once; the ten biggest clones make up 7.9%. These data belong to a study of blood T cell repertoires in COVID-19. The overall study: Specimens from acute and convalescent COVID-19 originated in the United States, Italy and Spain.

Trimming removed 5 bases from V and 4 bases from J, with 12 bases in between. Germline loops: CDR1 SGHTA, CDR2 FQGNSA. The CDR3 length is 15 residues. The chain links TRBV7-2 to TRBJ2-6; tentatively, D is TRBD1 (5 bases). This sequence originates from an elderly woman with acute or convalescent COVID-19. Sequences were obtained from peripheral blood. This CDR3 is CASSPQGFGANVLTF. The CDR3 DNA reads TGTGCCAGCAGCCCCCAGGGTTTCGGGGCCAACGTCCTGACTTTC.